One sample yielded the 17 T cell receptor beta chains listed below, sequenced in a study of shared clonotypes between healthy human individuals. Clones were read by immunoSEQ multiplex PCR, and TCRdb kept only the in-frame ones, dropping some. The profile covers hundreds of thousands of clones, with about 78% appearing a single time and about 1.8% taken by the ten largest. Sequencing used memory CD4+ T cells sorted from blood. The subset denotes: CD45RA-negative fraction. The receptors originated from a woman aged 25 to 39 in good health.

The chain uses TRBV18 and TRBJ2-6, with TRBD1 identical over 7 bases. With V trimmed by 5 bases and J by 0 bases, 10 bases remained unmatched. This CDR3 spans 18 amino acids. Germline assignment: CDR1 KGHSH and CDR2 LQKENI. CDR3 sequence: CASSDRVGIFSGANVLTF. The CDR3 region has the DNA TGTGCCAGCTCAGACAGGGTTGGGATTTTCTCTGGGGCCAACGTCCTGACTTTC.

The rearrangement uses TRBV25-1 and TRBJ1-1; tentative D call: TRBD1 (6 bases). The CDR3 is 13 amino acids. The V gene lost 4 bases and the J gene lost 11 bases, with 17 bases spanning the gap. Germline V gene lookup returns CDR1 MGHDK and CDR2 SYGVNS. The CDR3 loop is CASSVGGAGVAFF. The CDR3 DNA follows: TGTGCCAGCAGTGTGGGGGGGGCTGGGGTGGCTTTCTTT.

Notes on this clone: The sample has other DNA sequences that encode this CDR3 too. This sequence joins TRBV7-2 and TRBJ2-1; 13 bases map to TRBD2. The germline V gene has CDR1 SGHTA and CDR2 FQGNSA. Trimming at V came to 4 bases and at J to 7 bases, leaving 4 bases not matched to a gene. This CDR3 has 15 residues. The CDR3 loop is CASSSRTSGSNEQFF. The CDR3 DNA sequence: TGTGCCAGCAGCTCCAGGACTAGCGGGAGTAATGAGCAGTTCTTC.

The chain has TRBV5-4 and TRBJ2-7; 11 bases fit TRBD2. CDR1 SGHNT and CDR2 YYREEE come from the germline V gene (reference sequence). This CDR3 region has 16 residues. The junction had 6 bases not matched to a gene; V was cut back by 2 bases and J by 2 bases. CDR3 DNA: TGTGCCAGCAGCTTAACCGGGACTAGCGGCGCCTACGAGCAGTACTTC. This translates into CASSLTGTSGAYEQYF.

This chain joins TRBV6-1 and TRBJ2-7; the match to TRBD2 covers 8 bases. The CDR3 has 14 amino acids. V shed 11 bases and J 2 bases; nucleotides not matched to a gene: 11. The germline CDR1 and CDR2 sequences are MNHNS and SASEGT. Here the CDR3 DNA reads TGTGCCTCGGCCCCCGGGACTAGGCCCTACGAGCAGTACTTC. This sequence encodes CASAPGTRPYEQYF.

The V and J genes are TRBV10-3 and TRBJ2-5; D is possibly TRBD1 (5 bases). Germline loops: CDR1 ENHRY, CDR2 SYGVKD. The CDR3 is 15 amino acids. Trimming took off 3 bases at V and 5 bases at J, with 16 bases between the two ends. The chain's CDR3 is CAISESLDMWETQYF. The CDR3 nucleotides are TGTGCCATCAGTGAATCCCTGGACATGTGGGAGACCCAGTACTTC.

The chain uses TRBV30 and TRBJ2-7; D is unclear. This CDR3 is 15 amino acids long. Between the trimmed V and J ends, which lost 3 bases and 2 bases, there was a span of 17 bases. Germline V gives CDR1 GTSNPN, CDR2 SVGIG (reference sequence). The DNA of the CDR3 is TGTGCCTGGAGACCCCCCCGAGACCTCACCTACGAGCAGTACTTC. Its protein product is CAWRPPRDLTYEQYF.

The chain links TRBV7-2 to TRBJ2-5; D is uncertain. The J call is doubtful: the DNA matches TRBJ2-7 better. CDR1 SGHTA and CDR2 FQGNSA come from the germline V gene. The CDR3 spans 15 residues. CDR3 nucleotides: TGTGCCAGCAGCACCGACACCCTCAGCTCCTACGAGCAGTACTTC. It translates to CASSTDTLSSYEQYF.

This clone was seen once. The gene calls are TRBV28 and TRBJ2-3; D unclear. The CDR3 consists of 14 residues. The germline V gene encodes CDR1 MDHEN and CDR2 SYDVKM. The V gene lost 6 bases and the J gene lost 6 bases, with 16 bases spanning the gap. Here the CDR3 reads CASSSGEGLDTQYF. As DNA, the CDR3 is TGTGCCAGCAGCTCTGGTGAAGGGTTGGATACGCAGTATTTT.

The V call is TRBV18, the J call TRBJ1-3, with unresolved D. Between the trimmed V and J ends, which lost 7 bases and 0 bases, there was a span of 10 bases. CDR1 and CDR2 (germline): KGHSH, LQKENI. The CDR3 sequence is 14 residues long. CDR3 region: CASFPGYSGNTIYF. The CDR3 coding sequence is TGTGCCAGCTTTCCGGGGTACTCTGGAAACACCATATATTTT.

This clone came up a few times. The chain links TRBV5-1 to TRBJ1-5; no reliable D call. Per the germline V gene, CDR1 is SGHRS and CDR2 is YFSETQ. This CDR3 has 15 residues. V was cut by 4 bases and J by 0 bases, with 11 bases left in between. The CDR3 DNA reads as TGCGCCAGCAGCCCTTGGACGGGTAGCAATCAGCCCCAGCATTTT. Translation gives CASSPWTGSNQPQHF.

This rearrangement joins TRBV6-5 to TRBJ2-2; D ambiguous. The CDR3 runs 15 residues. V was pared by 0 bases and J by 6 bases, with 11 bases between. Germline lookup yields CDR1 MNHEY and CDR2 SVGAGI. The CDR3 is CASSYSGLQSGELFF. The CDR3 DNA is TGTGCCAGCAGTTACTCGGGTTTGCAGTCCGGGGAGCTGTTTTTT.

The genes are TRBV7-3 and TRBJ2-2; D tentatively fits TRBD1 or TRBD2 (5 bases each). CDR3 length: 13 residues. Germline V gene data show CDR1 as SGHTA and CDR2 as FQGTGA. V was shortened by 4 bases and J by 6 bases, with 9 bases between the two germline ends. CDR3 sequence (DNA): TGTGCCAGCAGCTCCCGGGACGCCGGGGAGCTGTTTTTT. This gives the protein CASSSRDAGELFF.

On this clone itself: The sample has other DNA sequences that encode this CDR3 too. The rearrangement links TRBV7-2 to TRBJ1-5, with TRBD1 as a possible D gene (5 bases). Looked up from germline, CDR1 is SGHTA and CDR2 is FQGNSA. CDR3 size: 15 residues. The V end lost 1 base, the J end lost 4 bases, and 11 bases lay between the germline ends. CDR3 loop: CASSLGPGLNQPQHF. In nucleotides, the CDR3 is TGTGCCAGCAGCTTAGGGCCAGGGCTTAATCAGCCCCAGCATTTT. Supplemented by reference TRBV7-2 and TRBJ1-5, the full variable domain reads GAGVSQSPSNKVTEKGKDVELRCDPISGHTALYWYRQSLGQGLEFLIYFQGNSAPDKSGLPSDRFSAERTGGSVSTLTIQRTQQEDSAVYLCASSLGPGLNQPQHFGDGTRLSIL.

This chain links TRBV18 with TRBJ1-1, with D possibly being TRBD1 (5 bases). In germline, CDR1 is KGHSH, CDR2 LQKENI. There are 15 residues in the CDR3. V was cut by 5 bases and J by 3 bases, with 16 bases left in between. The CDR3 protein is CASSAPGLRDTEAFF. The CDR3 coding sequence is TGTGCCAGCTCAGCTCCGGGACTCAGGGACACTGAAGCTTTCTTT.

The chain joins TRBV28 to TRBJ2-5; TRBD2 agrees at 7 bases. J lost 2 bases, V lost 6 bases, and 9 bases had no gene match. There are 15 residues in the CDR3. CDR1 and CDR2 from the germline V gene are MDHEN and SYDVKM. CDR3 sequence reads: CASSTGGRPQETQYF. DNA for the CDR3: TGTGCCAGCAGCACGGGCGGGAGACCACAAGAGACCCAGTACTTC.

The chain carries TRBV29-1 and TRBJ1-2, with TRBD1 matching over 8 bases. After removal of 7 bases from V and 2 bases from J, the junction contained 12 bases not matched to a gene. This CDR3 has 15 residues. Germline V CDR1 and CDR2: SQVTM, ANQGSEA. This CDR3 is CSARGSQGANYGYTF. CDR3 nucleotide sequence: TGCAGCGCCCGGGGAAGCCAGGGGGCCAACTATGGCTACACCTTC. Based on the CDR3 plus reference TRBV29-1 and TRBJ1-2, the full variable domain is SAVISQKPSRDICQRGTSLTIQCQVDSQVTMMFWYRQQPGQSLTLIATANQGSEATYESGFVIDKFPISRPNLTFSTLTVSNMSPEDSSIYLCSARGSQGANYGYTFGSGTRLTVV.